The 16 T cell receptor beta chains in this list originate from one sample, sequenced in a study of blood T cells in healthy people across ages. A second PCR of about 6 to 11 cycles used a sample-barcoded 5' primer and a J-beta primer mix. TCRdb re-analysed the 5' RACE reads in MiXCR, keeping a single row per CDR3 protein. This sample has about 670,000 distinct CDR3 sequences, with 40% to 65% found just once. Sample: blood. The source of these receptors is an elderly woman in good health.

The chain recombines TRBV7-9 with TRBJ2-5; TRBD1 agrees at 7 bases. The DNA matches TRBJ2-7 better at its end, which makes the J call doubtful. Per the germline V gene, CDR1 is SEHNR and CDR2 is FQNEAQ (reference sequence). The CDR3 consists of 14 residues. CDR3 in DNA: TGTGCCAGCAGCTTTTCCGACAGGGTAAACGAGCAGTACTTC. Encoded protein: CASSFSDRVNEQYF.

This clonotype came up many times. The chain links TRBV6-5 to TRBJ2-1; the D gene is possibly TRBD1 (6 bases). Germline CDR1 and CDR2: MNHEY and SVGAGI. V dropped 10 bases and J dropped 4 bases, with 14 bases sitting between them. The CDR3 has 13 residues. The DNA of the CDR3 is TGTGCCACTAGGACAGCGCTTTACAATGAGCAGTTCTTC. This gives the protein CATRTALYNEQFF.

This clonotype has only a few counts. The chain's CDR3 is CSAAGTGAYNSPLHF. The CDR3 bases are TGCAGTGCTGCCGGGACAGGGGCATATAATTCACCCCTCCACTTT. This rearrangement joins TRBV20-1 to TRBJ1-6, with 10 bases matching TRBD1. This CDR3 is 15 amino acids long. Germline lookup yields CDR1 DFQATT and CDR2 SNEGSKA (reference sequence). With V trimmed by 5 bases and J by 4 bases, 5 bases remained unmatched.

Comments on this clonotype: A much larger clone lies one base from this, so it may be a read error. The V call is TRBV28, the J call TRBJ1-6; the D gene is possibly TRBD1 (6 bases). CDR1 MDHEN and CDR2 SYDVKM come from the germline V gene. There are 15 residues in the CDR3. DNA of the CDR3: TGTGCCATCAGTCAACAACAGGGACTACCTTCACCCCTCCACTTT. This encodes CAISQQQGLPSPLHF.

The V gene is TRBV3-1, the J gene TRBJ1-5; D is unclear. In germline, CDR1 is LGHDT, CDR2 YNNKEL (reference sequence). The CDR3 sequence is 15 residues long. V lost 0 bases and J lost 1, with 7 bases in between. The CDR3 bases are TGTGCCAGCAGCCAAGATACGGGGAGCAATCAGCCCCAGCATTTT. Translation gives CASSQDTGSNQPQHF.

This clonotype was detected only a few times. The genes are TRBV7-9 and TRBJ1-1; D gene unclear. Germline CDR1 is SEHNR and CDR2 is FQNEAQ (reference sequence). CDR3 size: 12 residues. Trimming pared 1 base from V and 13 bases from J, leaving 13 bases between. In DNA form, the CDR3 reads TGTGCCAGCAGCTTAGGCCCTGGGAAGCTTTTCTTT. Amino acids: CASSLGPGKLFF. Using reference TRBV7-9 and TRBJ1-1 for the parts outside the CDR3, the full variable domain is DTGVSQNPRHKITKRGQNVTFRCDPISEHNRLYWYRQTLGQGPEFLTYFQNEAQLEKSRLLSDRFSAERPKGSFSTLEIQRTEQGDSAMYLCASSLGPGKLFFGQGTRLTVV.

This rearrangement joins TRBV2 to TRBJ2-3; unclear D gene. The CDR3 is 11 amino acids. CDR1 SNHLY and CDR2 FYNNEI come from the germline V gene. Between the trimmed V and J ends, which lost 6 bases and 9 bases, there was a span of 10 bases. The CDR3 is CASSLVRTQYF. The CDR3 DNA is TGTGCCAGCAGCCTAGTTCGCACGCAGTATTTT.

This clonotype was observed once. This rearrangement joins TRBV4-2 to TRBJ1-2; D is possibly TRBD1 (6 bases). CDR1 and CDR2 from the germline V gene are LGHNA and YNFKEQ. This CDR3 spans 15 amino acids. Trimming removed 4 bases at V and 3 bases at J, with 15 bases between. The CDR3 region is CASSPRTERHYGYTF. The DNA for the CDR3 is TGTGCCAGCAGCCCAAGGACAGAACGCCACTATGGCTACACCTTC.

This chain links TRBV21-1 with TRBJ1-2. TRBV21-1 is labeled a pseudogene. This CDR3 spans 13 amino acids. The CDR3 bases are TGTGCCAGCAGCAAAGACTGCCTCCCCGGCTACACCTTC. Protein sequence: CASSKDCLPGYTF.

In this sample, this clonotype turned up many times. J is TRBJ2-7 and V is TRBV28, with 7 bases lining up with TRBD2. This CDR3 comprises 15 residues. Trimming took 3 bases from V and 3 from J; bases not matched to a gene: 8. Germline loops: CDR1 MDHEN, CDR2 SYDVKM. This chain's CDR3 is CASSLVASGVYEQYF. CDR3 nucleotides: TGTGCCAGCAGTTTGGTCGCTAGCGGAGTCTACGAGCAGTACTTC.

Points on this clonotype: Possible read error: a much larger clone is one base away. V and J are TRBV29-1 and TRBJ2-1; TRBD2 matches at 13 bases. The CDR3 covers 15 residues. Germline V lookup: CDR1 SQVTM, CDR2 ANQGSEA. Trimming took 4 bases from V and 7 from J; bases not matched to a gene: 7. This CDR3 reads CSVGRTSGRINEQFF. CDR3 DNA sequence: TGCAGCGTTGGAAGGACTAGCGGGAGAATTAATGAGCAGTTCTTC.

This clonotype was seen just once. The V gene is TRBV29-1, the J gene TRBJ1-1, with a tentative D call TRBD1 (5 bases). The CDR3 runs 14 residues. Looked up from germline, CDR1 is SQVTM and CDR2 is ANQGSEA. Trimming took 4 bases from V and 1 from J, leaving 13 bases between them. This chain's CDR3 is CSVAGGNSNTEAFF. In nucleotides, the CDR3 is TGCAGCGTTGCTGGGGGGAACTCGAACACTGAAGCTTTCTTT.

The rearrangement uses TRBV9 and TRBJ1-6; D gene uncertain. The CDR3 length is 15 residues. Looked up from germline, CDR1 is SGDLS and CDR2 is YYNGEE. Trimming pared 4 bases from V and 3 bases from J, leaving 11 bases between. The CDR3 loop is CASSPSVGYNSPLHF. CDR3 DNA sequence: TGTGCCAGCAGCCCCAGCGTGGGCTATAATTCACCCCTCCACTTT.

This clonotype was recorded only once. A much more abundant neighbour one base away suggests this may be a read error. The V gene is TRBV3-1, the J gene TRBJ2-1, with 7 nucleotides matching TRBD2. Germline assignment: CDR1 LGHDT and CDR2 YNNKEL (reference sequence). CDR3 length equals 15 residues. CDR3 region: CASSHSGISYNKQFF. CDR3 coding DNA: TGTGCCAGCAGCCACAGCGGGATCTCCTACAATAAGCAGTTCTTC.

This clonotype showed up just a few times. V usage is TRBV5-1 and J usage is TRBJ2-5, with D maybe TRBD2 (5 bases). CDR1 is SGHRS, CDR2 YFSETQ, per germline. The CDR3 is 14 amino acids. V lost 4 bases and J 5 bases, leaving 15 bases between the germline ends. The CDR3 DNA reads TGCGCCAGCAGCCCGTTGGGAGTGGGCGAGACCCAGTACTTC. Its translation is CASSPLGVGETQYF.

The J gene is TRBJ2-6, the V gene TRBV10-3; D possibly corresponds to TRBD1 (5 bases). Germline assignment: CDR1 ENHRY and CDR2 SYGVKD. Trimming took off 5 bases at V and 0 bases at J, with 14 bases between the two ends. The CDR3 covers 17 residues. CDR3 in amino acids: CAISFTGLSSGANVLTF. DNA for the CDR3: TGTGCCATCAGTTTTACAGGCTTAAGCTCTGGGGCCAACGTCCTGACTTTC.